The clone carrying this T cell receptor (beta chain) was picked up one time. CDR3 length: 13 residues. Germline V CDR1 and CDR2: SGHNT, YYREEE (reference sequence). The ends were cut back, 2 bases at V and 2 bases at J, with 7 bases in the middle. The data belong to a study of CD8+ T cells in alopecia areata. Isolated RNA was reverse transcribed into cDNA used as the sequencing template. Method: immunoSEQ multiplex PCR; TCRdb's copy keeps in-frame clones and lacks some. The sample contains about 150,000 clones, 75% to 90% of which appear only once. V gene TRBV5-4 combines with J gene TRBJ2-5, with D hard to call. This sequence originates from a human donor with alopecia areata. Here the sequenced sample was CD8+ T cells sorted from blood, taken at week 0. In DNA form, the CDR3 reads TGTGCCAGCAGCTTTAGCAGTCAAGAGACCCAGTACTTC. Its translation: CASSFSSQETQYF.